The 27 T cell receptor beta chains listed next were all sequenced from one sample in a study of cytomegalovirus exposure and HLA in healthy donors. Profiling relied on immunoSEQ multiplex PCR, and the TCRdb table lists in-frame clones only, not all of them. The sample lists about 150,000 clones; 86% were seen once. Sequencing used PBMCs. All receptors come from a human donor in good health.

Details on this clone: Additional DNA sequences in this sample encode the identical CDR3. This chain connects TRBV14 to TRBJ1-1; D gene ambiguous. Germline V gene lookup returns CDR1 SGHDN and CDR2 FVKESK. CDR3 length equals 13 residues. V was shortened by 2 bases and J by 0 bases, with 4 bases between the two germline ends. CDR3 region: CASSQNMNTEAFF. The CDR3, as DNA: TGTGCCAGCAGCCAAAACATGAACACTGAAGCTTTCTTT. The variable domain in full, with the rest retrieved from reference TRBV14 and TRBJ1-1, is EAGVTQFPSHSVIEKGQTVTLRCDPISGHDNLYWYRRVMGKEIKFLLHFVKESKQDESGMPNNRFLAERTGGTYSTLKVQPAELEDSGVYFCASSQNMNTEAFFGQGTRLTVV.

The CDR3: CATAVGFATGAYEQYF. As DNA, the CDR3 is TGTGCCACCGCGGTCGGGTTTGCTACAGGGGCCTACGAGCAGTACTTC. The chain joins TRBV28 to TRBJ2-7; 7 bases align to TRBD1. Germline CDR1 is MDHEN and CDR2 is SYDVKM. Trimming cost V 10 bases and J 2 bases; bases outside gene matches: 17. The CDR3 runs 16 residues.

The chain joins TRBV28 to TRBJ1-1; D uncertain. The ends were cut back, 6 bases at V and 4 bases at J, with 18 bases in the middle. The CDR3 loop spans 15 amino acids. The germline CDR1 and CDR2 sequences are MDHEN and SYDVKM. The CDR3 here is CASRPRAPRGTEAFF. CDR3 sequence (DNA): TGTGCCAGCAGACCTAGGGCCCCCCGGGGCACTGAAGCTTTCTTT.

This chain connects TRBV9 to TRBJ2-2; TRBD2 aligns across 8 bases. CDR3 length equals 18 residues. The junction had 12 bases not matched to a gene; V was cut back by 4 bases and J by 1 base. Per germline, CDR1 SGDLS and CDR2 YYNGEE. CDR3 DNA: TGTGCCAGCAGCCCCCGGTCCGGGGGGGCCGAGAACACCGGGGAGCTGTTTTTT. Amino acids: CASSPRSGGAENTGELFF.

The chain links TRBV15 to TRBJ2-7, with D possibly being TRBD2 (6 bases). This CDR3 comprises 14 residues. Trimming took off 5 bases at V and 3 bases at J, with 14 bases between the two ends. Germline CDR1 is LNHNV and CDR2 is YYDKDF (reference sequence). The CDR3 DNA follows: TGTGCCACCAGCCCTCAATTAGCGGACTACGAGCAGTACTTC. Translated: CATSPQLADYEQYF.

The CDR3 region has the DNA TGTGCCAGCAGTTACGACAGTCCAGACACCGGGGAGCTGTTTTTT. This sequence encodes CASSYDSPDTGELFF. This sequence joins TRBV6-5 and TRBJ2-2; possible D gene TRBD1, 5 bases. This CDR3 is 15 amino acids long. Trimming shortened V by 2 bases and J by 3 bases, and 10 bases separated the two germline ends. Germline V CDR1 and CDR2: MNHEY, SVGAGI.

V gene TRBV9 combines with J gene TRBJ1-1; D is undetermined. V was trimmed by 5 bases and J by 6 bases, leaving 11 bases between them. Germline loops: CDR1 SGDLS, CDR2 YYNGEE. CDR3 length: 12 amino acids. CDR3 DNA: TGTGCCAGCAGTCCCGGAGCCTCTGAAGCTTTCTTT. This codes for CASSPGASEAFF.

CDR3 sequence reads: CASSQDGGPYNEQFF. CDR3 coding DNA: TGCGCCAGCAGCCAAGATGGCGGGCCCTACAATGAGCAGTTCTTC. The rearrangement uses TRBV4-1 and TRBJ2-1, with TRBD2 as a possible D gene (5 bases). Germline V gene data show CDR1 as MGHRA and CDR2 as YSYEKL. CDR3 size: 15 residues. V was pared by 0 bases and J by 2 bases, with 8 bases between.

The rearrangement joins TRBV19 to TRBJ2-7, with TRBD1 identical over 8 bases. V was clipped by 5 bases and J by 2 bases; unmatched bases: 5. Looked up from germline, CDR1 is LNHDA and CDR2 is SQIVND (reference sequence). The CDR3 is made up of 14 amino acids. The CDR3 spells CASSPYRGAYEQYF. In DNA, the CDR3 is TGTGCCAGTAGTCCCTACAGGGGGGCCTACGAGCAGTACTTC.

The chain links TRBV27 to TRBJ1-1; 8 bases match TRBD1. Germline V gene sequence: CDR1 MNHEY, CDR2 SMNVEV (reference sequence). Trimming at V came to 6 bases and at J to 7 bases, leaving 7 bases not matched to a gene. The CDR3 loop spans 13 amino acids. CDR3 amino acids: CASSVRGRDEAFF. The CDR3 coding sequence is TGTGCCAGCAGCGTCAGGGGGCGCGATGAAGCTTTCTTT.

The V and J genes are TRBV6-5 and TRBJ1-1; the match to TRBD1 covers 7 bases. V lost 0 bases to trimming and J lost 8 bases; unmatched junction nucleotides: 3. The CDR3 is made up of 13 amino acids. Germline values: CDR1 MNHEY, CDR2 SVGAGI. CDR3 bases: TGTGCCAGCAGTTACTCGGGGACAGCGGAAGCTTTCTTT. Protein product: CASSYSGTAEAFF.

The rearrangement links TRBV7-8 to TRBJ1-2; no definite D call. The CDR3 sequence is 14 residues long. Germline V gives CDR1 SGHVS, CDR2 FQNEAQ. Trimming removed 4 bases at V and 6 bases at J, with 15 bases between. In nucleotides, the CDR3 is TGTGCCAGCAGCTCCTGGGGAGCCAACAATGGCTACACCTTC. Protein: CASSSWGANNGYTF.

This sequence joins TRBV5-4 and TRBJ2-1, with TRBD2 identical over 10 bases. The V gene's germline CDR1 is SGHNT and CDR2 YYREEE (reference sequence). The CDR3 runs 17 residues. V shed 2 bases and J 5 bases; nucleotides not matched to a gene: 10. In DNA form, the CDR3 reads TGTGCCAGCAGCTTTTCGGCTAGGACTAGCGGACACAATGAGCAGTTCTTC. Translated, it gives CASSFSARTSGHNEQFF.

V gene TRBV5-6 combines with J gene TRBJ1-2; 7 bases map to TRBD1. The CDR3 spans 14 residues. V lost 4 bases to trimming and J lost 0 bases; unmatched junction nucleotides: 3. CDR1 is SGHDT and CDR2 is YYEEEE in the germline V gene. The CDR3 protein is CASSIGQANYGYTF. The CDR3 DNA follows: TGTGCCAGCAGCATAGGACAGGCTAACTATGGCTACACCTTC. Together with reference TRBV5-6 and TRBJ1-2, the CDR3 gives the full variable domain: DAGVTQSPTHLIKTRGQQVTLRCSPKSGHDTVSWYQQALGQGPQFIFQYYEEEERQRGNFPDRFSGHQFPNYSSELNVNALLLGDSALYLCASSIGQANYGYTFGSGTRLTVV.

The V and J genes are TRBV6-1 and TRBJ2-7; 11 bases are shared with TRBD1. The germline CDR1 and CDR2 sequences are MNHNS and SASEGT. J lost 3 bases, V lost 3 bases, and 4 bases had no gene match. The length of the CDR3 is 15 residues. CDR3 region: CASSESGTGGYEQYF. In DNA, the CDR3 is TGTGCCAGCAGTGAGTCCGGGACAGGGGGCTACGAGCAGTACTTC.

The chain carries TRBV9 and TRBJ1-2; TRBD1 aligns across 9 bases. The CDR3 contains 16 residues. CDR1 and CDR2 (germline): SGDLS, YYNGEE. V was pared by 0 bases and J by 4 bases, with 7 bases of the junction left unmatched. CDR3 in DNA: TGTGCCAGCAGCGTAGAGGGACAGGGAGCCGGCTATGGCTACACCTTC. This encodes CASSVEGQGAGYGYTF.

The DNA of the CDR3 is TGTGCCAGCAGTCCGGGGGGGAACAGGGGACGGGAGGGTGGCTACACCTTC. Its protein is CASSPGGNRGREGGYTF. The chain joins TRBV28 to TRBJ1-2; TRBD1 aligns across 7 bases. This CDR3 is built from 17 residues. Trimming cost V 5 bases and J 7 bases; bases outside gene matches: 19. Looked up from germline, CDR1 is MDHEN and CDR2 is SYDVKM.

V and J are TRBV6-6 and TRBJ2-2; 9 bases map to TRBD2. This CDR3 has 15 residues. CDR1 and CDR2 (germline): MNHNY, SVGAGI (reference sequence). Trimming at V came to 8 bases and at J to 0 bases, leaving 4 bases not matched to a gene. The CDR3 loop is CASCKRGANTGELFF. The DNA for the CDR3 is TGTGCCAGCTGTAAGCGGGGGGCGAACACCGGGGAGCTGTTTTTT.

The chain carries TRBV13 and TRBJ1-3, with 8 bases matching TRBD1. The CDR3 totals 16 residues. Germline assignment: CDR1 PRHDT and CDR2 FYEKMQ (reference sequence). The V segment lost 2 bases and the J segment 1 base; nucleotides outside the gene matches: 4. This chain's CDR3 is CASSLNDRGSGNTIYF. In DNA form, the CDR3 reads TGTGCCAGCAGCTTAAATGACAGGGGTTCTGGAAACACCATATATTTT.

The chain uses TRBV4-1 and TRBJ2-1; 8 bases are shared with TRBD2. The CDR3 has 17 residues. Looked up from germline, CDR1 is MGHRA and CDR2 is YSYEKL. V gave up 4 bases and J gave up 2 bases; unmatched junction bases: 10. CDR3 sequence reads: CASSPRRSGRPYNEQFF. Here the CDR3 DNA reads TGCGCCAGCAGCCCGCGGAGGAGCGGGAGACCCTACAATGAGCAGTTCTTC.

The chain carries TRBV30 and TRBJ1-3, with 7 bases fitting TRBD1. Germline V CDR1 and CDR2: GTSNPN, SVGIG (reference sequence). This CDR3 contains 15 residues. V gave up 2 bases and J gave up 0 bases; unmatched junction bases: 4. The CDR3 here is CAWSPDRSSGNTIYF. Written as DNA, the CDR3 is TGTGCCTGGAGTCCGGACAGGAGCTCTGGAAACACCATATATTTT. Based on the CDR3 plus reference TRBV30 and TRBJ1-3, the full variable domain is SQTIHQWPATLVQPVGSPLSLECTVEGTSNPNLYWYRQAAGRGLQLLFYSVGIGQISSEVPQNLSASRPQDRQFILSSKKLLLSDSGFYLCAWSPDRSSGNTIYFGEGSWLTVV.

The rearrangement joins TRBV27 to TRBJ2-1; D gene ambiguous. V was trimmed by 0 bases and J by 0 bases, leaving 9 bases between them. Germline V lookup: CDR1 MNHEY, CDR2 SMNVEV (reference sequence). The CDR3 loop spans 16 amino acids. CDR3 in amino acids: CASSLSTWSSYNEQFF. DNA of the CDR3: TGTGCCAGCAGTTTATCGACCTGGAGCTCCTACAATGAGCAGTTCTTC.

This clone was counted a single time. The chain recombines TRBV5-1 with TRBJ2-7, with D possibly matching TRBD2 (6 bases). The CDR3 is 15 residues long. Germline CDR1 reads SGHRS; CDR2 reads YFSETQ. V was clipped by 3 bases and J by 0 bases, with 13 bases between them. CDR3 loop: CASSSKPGLSYEQYF. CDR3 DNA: TGCGCCAGCAGCTCTAAACCGGGACTCTCCTACGAGCAGTACTTC. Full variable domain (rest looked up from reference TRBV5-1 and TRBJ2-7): KAGVTQTPRYLIKTRGQQVTLSCSPISGHRSVSWYQQTPGQGLQFLFEYFSETQRNKGNFPGRFSGRQFSNSRSEMNVSTLELGDSALYLCASSSKPGLSYEQYFGPGTRLTVT.

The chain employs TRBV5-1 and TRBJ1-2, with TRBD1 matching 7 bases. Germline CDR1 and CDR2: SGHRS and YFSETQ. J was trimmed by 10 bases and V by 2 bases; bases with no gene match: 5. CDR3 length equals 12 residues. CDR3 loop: CASSFDRVHYTF. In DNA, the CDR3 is TGCGCCAGCAGCTTTGACAGGGTACACTACACCTTC.

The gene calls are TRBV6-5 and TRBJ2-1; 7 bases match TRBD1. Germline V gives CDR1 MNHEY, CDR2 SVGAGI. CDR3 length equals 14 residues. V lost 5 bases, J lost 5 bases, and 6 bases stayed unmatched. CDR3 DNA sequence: TGTGCCAGCAGTGTCCGGGACAGAGACAATGAGCAGTTCTTC. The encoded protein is CASSVRDRDNEQFF.

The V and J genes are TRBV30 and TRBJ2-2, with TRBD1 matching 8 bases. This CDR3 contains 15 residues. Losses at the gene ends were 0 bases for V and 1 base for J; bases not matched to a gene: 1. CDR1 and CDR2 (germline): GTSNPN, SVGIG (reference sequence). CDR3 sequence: CAWSVGTGNTGELFF. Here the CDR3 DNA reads TGTGCCTGGAGTGTTGGGACAGGGAACACCGGGGAGCTGTTTTTT. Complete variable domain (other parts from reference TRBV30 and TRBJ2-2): SQTIHQWPATLVQPVGSPLSLECTVEGTSNPNLYWYRQAAGRGLQLLFYSVGIGQISSEVPQNLSASRPQDRQFILSSKKLLLSDSGFYLCAWSVGTGNTGELFFGEGSRLTVL.

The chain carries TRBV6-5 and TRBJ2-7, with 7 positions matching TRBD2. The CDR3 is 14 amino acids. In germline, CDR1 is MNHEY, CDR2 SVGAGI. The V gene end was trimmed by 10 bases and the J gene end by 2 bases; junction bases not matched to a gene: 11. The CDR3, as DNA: TGTGCCACCGGGGGGTTAAGCGGTACCTACGAGCAGTACTTC. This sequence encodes CATGGLSGTYEQYF.